This TCR beta chain was captured in a study of T cells in localized non-small cell lung cancer. Some clones are missing from TCRdb's copy, which holds only in-frame ones; the method was immunoSEQ multiplex PCR. The sample shows approximately 34,000 clones, 93% of them seen only once. Turning to this clone: Its target is unknown.

The study's findings and limits: Appearance in adjacent lung was seen for a median around 61 of the top 100 tumor clones. Adjacent uninvolved lung had the highest clonality, suggesting focused antigen responses. In the blood, greater T cell density corresponded to longer overall survival.

The CDR3 covers 16 residues. Per germline, CDR1 SGHVS and CDR2 FQNEAQ. The V gene lost 2 bases and the J gene lost 4 bases, with 17 bases spanning the gap. The chain has TRBV7-8 and TRBJ1-1; no clear D. Material: peripheral blood, obtained before any cancer treatment. The sequence derives from a female donor of 60 years or more with stage I lung adenocarcinoma. The CDR3 DNA is TGTGCCAGCAGCTTAAGGTCCACGGTGTCAGGCACTGAAGCTTTCTTT. It encodes CASSLRSTVSGTEAFF.